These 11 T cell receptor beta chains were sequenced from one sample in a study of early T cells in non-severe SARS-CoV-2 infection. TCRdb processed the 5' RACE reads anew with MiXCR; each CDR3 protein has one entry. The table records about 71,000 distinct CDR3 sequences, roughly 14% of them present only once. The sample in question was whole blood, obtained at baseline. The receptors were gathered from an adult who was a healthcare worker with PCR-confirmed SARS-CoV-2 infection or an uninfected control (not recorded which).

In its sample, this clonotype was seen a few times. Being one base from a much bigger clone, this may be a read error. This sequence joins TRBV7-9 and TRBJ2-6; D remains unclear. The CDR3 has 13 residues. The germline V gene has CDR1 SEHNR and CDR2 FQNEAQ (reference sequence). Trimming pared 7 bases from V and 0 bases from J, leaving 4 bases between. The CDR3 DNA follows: TGTGCCAGCACCTCCTCTGGGGCCAACGTCCTGACTTTC. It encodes CASTSSGANVLTF.

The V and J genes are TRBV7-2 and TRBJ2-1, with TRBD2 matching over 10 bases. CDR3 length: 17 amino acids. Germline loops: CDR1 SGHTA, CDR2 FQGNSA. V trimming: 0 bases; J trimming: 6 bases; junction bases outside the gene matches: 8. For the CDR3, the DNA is TGTGCCAGCAGCTTAGCGCAGGGACTAGCGTTAACCAATGAGCAGTTCTTC. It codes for CASSLAQGLALTNEQFF.

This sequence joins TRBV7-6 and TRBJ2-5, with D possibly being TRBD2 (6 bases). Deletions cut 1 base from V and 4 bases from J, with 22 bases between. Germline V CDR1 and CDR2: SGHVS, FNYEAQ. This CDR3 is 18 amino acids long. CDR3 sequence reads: CASSLVGGRGARGETQYF. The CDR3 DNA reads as TGTGCCAGCAGCTTAGTTGGCGGGCGCGGGGCCCGGGGAGAGACCCAGTACTTC.

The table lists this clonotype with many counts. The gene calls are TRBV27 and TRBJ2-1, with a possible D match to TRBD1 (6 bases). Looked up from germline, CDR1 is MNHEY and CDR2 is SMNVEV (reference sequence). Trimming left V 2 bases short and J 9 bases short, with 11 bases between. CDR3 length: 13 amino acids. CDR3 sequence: CASSLRTAFEQFF. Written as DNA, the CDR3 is TGTGCCAGCAGTTTAAGGACAGCATTTGAGCAGTTCTTC.

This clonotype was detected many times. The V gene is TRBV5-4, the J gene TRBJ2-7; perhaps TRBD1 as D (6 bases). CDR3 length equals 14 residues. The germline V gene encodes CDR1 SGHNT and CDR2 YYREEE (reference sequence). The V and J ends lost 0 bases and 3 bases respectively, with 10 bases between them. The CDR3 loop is CASSLEGEYYEQYF. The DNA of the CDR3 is TGTGCCAGCAGCTTGGAGGGGGAATACTACGAGCAGTACTTC.

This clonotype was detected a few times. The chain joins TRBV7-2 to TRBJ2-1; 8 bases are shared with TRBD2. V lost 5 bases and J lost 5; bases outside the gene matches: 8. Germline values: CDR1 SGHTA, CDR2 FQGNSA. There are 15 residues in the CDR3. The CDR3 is CASSVTTSADNEQFF. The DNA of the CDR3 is TGTGCCAGCAGCGTGACGACTAGCGCTGACAATGAGCAGTTCTTC. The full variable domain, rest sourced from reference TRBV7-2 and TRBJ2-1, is GAGVSQSPSNKVTEKGKDVELRCDPISGHTALYWYRQSLGQGLEFLIYFQGNSAPDKSGLPSDRFSAERTGGSVSTLTIQRTQQEDSAVYLCASSVTTSADNEQFFGPGTRLTVL.

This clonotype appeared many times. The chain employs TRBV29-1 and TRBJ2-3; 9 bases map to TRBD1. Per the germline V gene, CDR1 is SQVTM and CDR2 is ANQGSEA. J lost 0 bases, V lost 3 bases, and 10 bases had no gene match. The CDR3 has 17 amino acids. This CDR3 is CSVENLGDRGSTDTQYF. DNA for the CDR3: TGCAGCGTTGAGAATTTAGGAGACAGGGGGAGCACAGATACGCAGTATTTT.

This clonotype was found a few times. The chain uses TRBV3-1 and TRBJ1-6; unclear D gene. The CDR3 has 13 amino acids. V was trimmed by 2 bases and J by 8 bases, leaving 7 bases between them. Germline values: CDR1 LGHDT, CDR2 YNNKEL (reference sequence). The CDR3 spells CASSQRTDSPLHF. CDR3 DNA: TGTGCCAGCAGCCAACGAACAGATTCACCCCTCCACTTT.

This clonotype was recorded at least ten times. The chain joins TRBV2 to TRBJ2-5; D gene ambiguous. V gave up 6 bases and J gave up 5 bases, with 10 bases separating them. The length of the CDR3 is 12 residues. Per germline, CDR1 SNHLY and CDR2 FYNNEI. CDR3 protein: CASRRLGETQYF. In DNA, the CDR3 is TGTGCCAGCAGGAGGCTAGGGGAGACCCAGTACTTC.

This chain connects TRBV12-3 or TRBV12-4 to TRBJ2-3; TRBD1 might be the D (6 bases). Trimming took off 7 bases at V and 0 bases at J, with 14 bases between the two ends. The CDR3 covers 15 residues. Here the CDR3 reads CASNQRTASTDTQYF. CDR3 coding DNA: TGTGCCAGCAACCAGAGGACAGCTAGCACAGATACGCAGTATTTT.

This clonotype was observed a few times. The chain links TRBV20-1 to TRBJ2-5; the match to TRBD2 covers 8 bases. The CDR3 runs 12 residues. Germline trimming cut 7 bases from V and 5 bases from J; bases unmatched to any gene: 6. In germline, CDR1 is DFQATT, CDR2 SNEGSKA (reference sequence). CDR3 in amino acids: CSGSGSMETQYF. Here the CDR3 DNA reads TGCAGTGGGAGCGGGAGCATGGAGACCCAGTACTTC.